The sequence of this TCR beta chain was determined in a study of blood T cell repertoires in COVID-19. The overall study: The United States, Italy and Spain supplied acute and convalescent COVID-19 samples.

As handled by the study authors: How many nucleated cells were present was estimated from reference gene primer amplification. Some clones are missing from TCRdb's copy, which holds only in-frame ones; the method was immunoSEQ multiplex PCR. V, J and clone size derive from that table, while D and trimming were established from the DNA sequence. The table records some 150,000 clones, about 85% of them present only once. Trimming removed 3 bases from V and 3 bases from J; junction bases left unmatched: 4. In germline, CDR1 is MDHEN, CDR2 SYDVKM. CDR3 length: 14 residues. Sequencing was carried out using peripheral blood. The TCR sequence derives from a woman older than 75 in a cohort sampled during active or convalescent COVID-19. The genes are TRBV28 and TRBJ1-1, with 7 bases that match TRBD1. Written as DNA, the CDR3 is TGTGCCAGCAGTTTTCGGGACAGCTACACTGAAGCTTTCTTT. Amino acids: CASSFRDSYTEAFF.